The next 18 T cell receptor beta chains were all read from a single sample in a study of metastatic and nonmetastatic thyroid tumors. TCRdb reprocessed the PCR reads via MiXCR. The sample consists of about 37,000 clones, roughly 14% of them appearing once. Among the patients, none had received any treatment before thyroid surgery. Sequencing was performed on blood. These receptors were obtained from a female donor with papillary thyroid cancer or a benign thyroid nodule (not recorded which). Some clones in this sample may be carry-over from other donors' samples.

This clone was seen ten or more times. The genes are TRBV9 and TRBJ2-7; 8 bases line up with TRBD2. The CDR3 consists of 16 residues. Unmatched junction bases numbered 5, after V lost 0 bases and J lost 0 bases. Germline assignment: CDR1 SGDLS and CDR2 YYNGEE. In DNA, the CDR3 is TGTGCCAGCAGCGTAGCTAGCGGGCAGAGCTCCTACGAGCAGTACTTC. Translation gives CASSVASGQSSYEQYF.

This clone was observed a single time. The chain uses TRBV7-9 and TRBJ2-2; 9 bases agree with TRBD2. The V gene end was trimmed by 6 bases and the J gene end by 6 bases; junction bases not matched to a gene: 8. Germline-derived CDR1 and CDR2 are SEHNR and FQNEAQ (reference sequence). CDR3 length: 15 amino acids. The DNA for the CDR3 is TGTGCCAGCAGACCTCTAGCGGGGTCGGCCGGGGAGCTGTTTTTT. It yields the protein CASRPLAGSAGELFF.

This clone was seen only a few times. Given a much more abundant clone one base away, this may be a read error. Other DNA variants within this sample encode the same CDR3. The V gene is TRBV6-1, the J gene TRBJ1-3, with a tentative D call TRBD1 (5 bases). CDR1 is MNHNS, CDR2 SASEGT, per germline. This CDR3 has 14 residues. Deletions cut 6 bases from V and 7 bases from J, with 16 bases between. CDR3 protein: CASRFDRGGNTIYF. The CDR3, as DNA: TGTGCCAGCAGATTCGACAGAGGTGGGAACACCATATATTTT.

The chain is built from TRBV19 and TRBJ1-3; D is unresolved. The germline V gene encodes CDR1 LNHDA and CDR2 SQIVND (reference sequence). V was shortened by 0 bases and J by 0 bases, with 6 bases between the two germline ends. The CDR3 sequence is 15 residues long. CDR3 DNA: TGTGCCAGTAGTATAGACCCCCGCTCTGGAAACACCATATATTTT. Translation: CASSIDPRSGNTIYF.

This clone came up many times. The rearrangement links TRBV5-1 to TRBJ1-1, with D possibly TRBD1 on 5 matching bases. Between the trimmed V and J ends, which lost 0 bases and 5 bases, there was a span of 11 bases. The length of the CDR3 is 14 residues. In germline, CDR1 is SGHRS, CDR2 YFSETQ. CDR3 in amino acids: CASSLGGTLTEAFF. The CDR3 DNA is TGCGCCAGCAGCTTGGGGGGGACCTTAACTGAAGCTTTCTTT.

This clone showed up just once. A read error may explain this, as a much larger clone is one base away. The V and J genes are TRBV9 and TRBJ2-3; 8 nucleotides align to TRBD2. There are 17 residues in the CDR3. V shed 0 bases and J 2 bases; nucleotides not matched to a gene: 8. The germline CDR1 and CDR2 sequences are SGDLS and YYNGEE. The CDR3 coding sequence is TGTGCCAGCAGCGTAGAGGGACTAGAGGGGTACACAGATACGCAGTATTTT. It codes for CASSVEGLEGYTDTQYF.

This clone was found many times. This chain uses TRBV14 with TRBJ2-7; D is ambiguous. V shed 4 bases and J shed 4 bases, with 14 bases lying between them. This CDR3 spans 14 amino acids. Germline loops: CDR1 SGHDN, CDR2 FVKESK. The CDR3 loop reads CASSRTAGRYEQYF. CDR3 bases: TGTGCCAGCAGCCGGACGGCCGGGCGTTACGAGCAGTACTTC.

This clone was seen at least ten times. V is TRBV9 and J is TRBJ1-2; TRBD1 agrees at 7 bases. CDR1 is SGDLS, CDR2 YYNGEE, per germline. Trimming at V came to 3 bases and at J to 5 bases, leaving 7 bases not matched to a gene. This CDR3 has 14 amino acids. The CDR3 loop is CASSGQGWGYGYTF. The CDR3 nucleotides are TGTGCCAGCAGCGGACAGGGATGGGGGTATGGCTACACCTTC.

The sample holds many counts of this clone. The chain uses TRBV15 and TRBJ2-1, with D perhaps TRBD2 (6 bases). The germline V and J ends were trimmed by 0 bases and 8 bases, with 11 bases remaining between them. Germline CDR1 LNHNV, CDR2 YYDKDF (reference sequence). The CDR3 contains 14 residues. CDR3 residues: CATSRDDSGDEQFF. The CDR3 DNA is TGTGCCACCAGCAGAGATGATTCGGGGGATGAGCAGTTCTTC. Supplemented by reference TRBV15 and TRBJ2-1, the full variable domain reads DAMVIQNPRYQVTQFGKPVTLSCSQTLNHNVMYWYQQKSSQAPKLLFHYYDKDFNNEADTPDNFQSRRPNTSFCFLDIRSPGLGDTAMYLCATSRDDSGDEQFFGPGTRLTVL.

In this sample, this clone turned up many times. The chain recombines TRBV11-2 with TRBJ2-1; D is possibly TRBD2 (5 bases). The germline gives CDR1 SGHAT, CDR2 FQNNGV. The CDR3 sequence is 11 residues long. V shed 3 bases and J shed 10 bases, with 7 bases lying between them. CDR3 bases: TGTGCCAGCAGCTTGAGGGTGGAGCAGTTCTTC. This translates into CASSLRVEQFF. Based on the CDR3 plus reference TRBV11-2 and TRBJ2-1, the full variable domain is EAGVAQSPRYKIIEKRQSVAFWCNPISGHATLYWYQQILGQGPKLLIQFQNNGVVDDSQLPKDRFSAERLKGVDSTLKIQPAKLEDSAVYLCASSLRVEQFFGPGTRLTVL.

This clone was seen at least ten times. The chain uses TRBV11-2 and TRBJ2-7; the match to TRBD2 covers 10 bases. The V gene end was trimmed by 5 bases and the J gene end by 7 bases; junction bases not matched to a gene: 14. The CDR3 totals 16 residues. Germline CDR1 SGHAT, CDR2 FQNNGV. The CDR3 bases are TGTGCCAGCAGCGTTAGAGCGGGAGGGCCCATGGGGGAGCAGTACTTC. Its translation is CASSVRAGGPMGEQYF.

This clone has at least ten counts. The chain uses TRBV27 and TRBJ2-7; D could derive from TRBD1 or TRBD2 (5 bases each). Germline V gives CDR1 MNHEY, CDR2 SMNVEV (reference sequence). This CDR3 has 11 amino acids. Trimming removed 4 bases at V and 6 bases at J, with 7 bases between. CDR3: CASSWGSEQYF. Written as DNA, the CDR3 is TGTGCCAGCAGTTGGGGGTCCGAGCAGTACTTC.

This clone was observed at least ten times. This chain joins TRBV6-5 and TRBJ2-1, with TRBD2 as a possible D gene (5 bases). The CDR3 loop spans 17 amino acids. Germline CDR1 is MNHEY and CDR2 is SVGAGI. Trimming took off 6 bases at V and 0 bases at J, with 18 bases between the two ends. The CDR3 is CASRVDQRTSSYNEQFF. CDR3 bases: TGTGCCAGCAGAGTGGACCAGCGAACTAGCTCCTACAATGAGCAGTTCTTC.

In this sample, this clone turned up many times. This sequence joins TRBV19 and TRBJ1-1; D is unresolved. CDR3 length: 11 residues. V was shortened by 5 bases and J by 7 bases, with 8 bases between the two germline ends. CDR1 is LNHDA and CDR2 is SQIVND in the germline V gene (reference sequence). The CDR3, as DNA: TGTGCCAGTAGTTTGCATCTTGAAGCTTTCTTT. It is translated as CASSLHLEAFF.

The J gene is TRBJ2-1, the V gene TRBV11-2; TRBD2 aligns across 9 bases. J was trimmed by 3 bases and V by 5 bases; bases with no gene match: 8. The CDR3 totals 16 residues. CDR1 and CDR2 from the germline V gene are SGHAT and FQNNGV. The CDR3 sequence: CASSPTRLADYNEQFF. Written as DNA, the CDR3 is TGTGCCAGCAGCCCAACAAGACTAGCGGACTACAATGAGCAGTTCTTC.

This clone was seen ten or more times. This sequence joins TRBV5-1 and TRBJ2-7, with 7 bases aligning to TRBD1. Germline V gene sequence: CDR1 SGHRS, CDR2 YFSETQ. Losses at the gene ends were 1 base for V and 3 bases for J; bases not matched to a gene: 7. This CDR3 has 15 residues. The DNA for the CDR3 is TGCGCCAGCAGCTTGTGGCAGGGGGTAGTCTACGAGCAGTACTTC. Amino acid sequence: CASSLWQGVVYEQYF.

In the case of this clone: A much larger clone sits a single nucleotide away, making a read error possible. This sequence joins TRBV5-1 and TRBJ1-4, with D maybe TRBD1 (5 bases). Germline CDR1 SGHRS, CDR2 YFSETQ. This CDR3 contains 12 residues. The germline V and J ends were trimmed by 6 bases and 8 bases, with 11 bases remaining between them. This CDR3 is CASMGRGEKLFF. The CDR3 DNA reads TGCGCCAGCATGGGGCGTGGGGAAAAACTGTTTTTT.

The sample holds many counts of this clone. This sequence joins TRBV29-1 and TRBJ2-3, with 9 bases matching TRBD2. The germline V gene has CDR1 SQVTM and CDR2 ANQGSEA. V gave up 6 bases and J gave up 2 bases; unmatched junction bases: 3. The CDR3 is made up of 13 amino acids. DNA for the CDR3: TGCAGCGTGGCTAGCGGGAACACAGATACGCAGTATTTT. It yields the protein CSVASGNTDTQYF.